These T cell receptor beta chains were read from a single sample in a study of T-cell reconstitution after alpha-beta-depleted transplantation in children. TCRdb reprocessed the PCR reads with MiXCR, giving one entry per CDR3 protein. The repertoire holds about 98,000 distinct CDR3 sequences, with about 22% as singletons. This material consisted of PBMCs, taken before TCRalphabeta/CD19-depleted stem cell transplant. The receptors here all came from a boy younger than 10 with acute lymphoblastic leukemia, due to receive a stem cell transplant. CDR3s include the opening cysteine and the closing phenylalanine or tryptophan. The order of the fields is V gene, D gene, clone size, J gene, CDR3 DNA, CDR3 protein. The D gene is left open where the match is weak. For some rows the clone size is stated as once, few or many, or as a class when expanded; others skip it.

V gene: TRBV28
D gene: .
clone size: many
J gene: TRBJ2-5
CDR3 DNA: TGTGCCAGCAGTTCATTAGATGAAGGGCGCCAACAAGAGACCCAGTACTTC
CDR3 protein: CASSSLDEGRQQETQYF

V gene: TRBV5-1
D gene: TRBD2
clone size: few
J gene: TRBJ2-1
CDR3 DNA: TGCGCCAGCAGCTTTTTACTAGCGGGAGCCGTGGGCCCCTACAATGAGCAGTTCTTC
CDR3 protein: CASSFLLAGAVGPYNEQFF

V gene: TRBV7-9
D gene: .
clone size: few
J gene: TRBJ2-7
CDR3 DNA: TGTGCCAGCAGCTTAATCCTAGGACCCGCCGAGGGCTACGAGCAGTACTTC
CDR3 protein: CASSLILGPAEGYEQYF

V gene: TRBV4-1
D gene: .
clone size: few
J gene: TRBJ1-2
CDR3 DNA: TGCGCCAGCAGCCCGGGGGAGTTTGACTATGGCTACACCTTC
CDR3 protein: CASSPGEFDYGYTF

V gene: TRBV4-3
D gene: .
clone size: few
J gene: TRBJ2-1
CDR3 DNA: TGCGCCAGCAGCCAATTCAGGGACGGTAGGTTGGATGAGCAGTTCTTC
CDR3 protein: CASSQFRDGRLDEQFF

V gene: TRBV5-1
D gene: .
clone size: .
J gene: TRBJ1-1
CDR3 DNA: TGCGCCAGCAGCCAAACTACAGGGTCGCTGAACACTGAAGCTTTCTTT
CDR3 protein: CASSQTTGSLNTEAFF

V gene: TRBV5-5
D gene: .
clone size: .
J gene: TRBJ2-7
CDR3 DNA: TGTGCCAGCAGCAGTGATGGGACTCTCAACGAGCAGTACTTC
CDR3 protein: CASSSDGTLNEQYF

V gene: TRBV9
D gene: TRBD2
clone size: .
J gene: TRBJ2-1
CDR3 DNA: TGTGCCAGCAGCGCCCAGCCGGGACTAGCGGAGGAGCAGTTCTTC
CDR3 protein: CASSAQPGLAEEQFF

V gene: TRBV9
D gene: TRBD1
clone size: .
J gene: TRBJ2-1
CDR3 DNA: TGTGCCAGCAGCGCCCGGGACAGGGGATACAATGAGCAGTTCTTC
CDR3 protein: CASSARDRGYNEQFF

V gene: TRBV6-1
D gene: .
clone size: .
J gene: TRBJ2-7
CDR3 DNA: TGTGCCAGCAGTCTCGGGGAGCGGAGCTCCTACGAGCAGTACTTC
CDR3 protein: CASSLGERSSYEQYF

V gene: TRBV20-1
D gene: .
clone size: few
J gene: TRBJ2-1
CDR3 DNA: TGCAGTGCTAGTAAGTCGGTGGGTGAGCAGTTCTTC
CDR3 protein: CSASKSVGEQFF

V gene: TRBV6-5
D gene: TRBD2
clone size: few
J gene: TRBJ2-5
CDR3 DNA: TGTGCCAGCAATTATTGGAGCGGGGTACAAGAGACCCAGTACTTC
CDR3 protein: CASNYWSGVQETQYF

V gene: TRBV5-1
D gene: TRBD1
clone size: few
J gene: TRBJ2-7
CDR3 DNA: TGCGCCAGCAGCCCGGGGGACAGGGTCCATCCGGGGGAGCAGTACTTC
CDR3 protein: CASSPGDRVHPGEQYF

V gene: TRBV7-6
D gene: TRBD2
clone size: .
J gene: TRBJ2-1
CDR3 DNA: TGTGCCAGCAGCCCGCGCCCTAGCGGAGGGGCGTACAATGAGCAGTTCTTC
CDR3 protein: CASSPRPSGGAYNEQFF

V gene: TRBV29-1
D gene: TRBD1
clone size: .
J gene: TRBJ2-2
CDR3 DNA: TGCAGCGTTGTGGGACAGGGGTACACCGGGGAGCTGTTTTTT
CDR3 protein: CSVVGQGYTGELFF

V gene: TRBV7-8
D gene: .
clone size: .
J gene: TRBJ1-5
CDR3 DNA: TGTGCCAGCAGCTTAGCTCCCACTATAGCAGAGTATAGCAATCAGCCCCAGCATTTT
CDR3 protein: CASSLAPTIAEYSNQPQHF

V gene: TRBV20-1
D gene: TRBD2
clone size: .
J gene: TRBJ2-7
CDR3 DNA: TGCAGTGCTCGCGGGAGGGGGGAGGTGCAGTACTTC
CDR3 protein: CSARGRGEVQYF

V gene: TRBV20-1
D gene: .
clone size: .
J gene: TRBJ2-3
CDR3 DNA: TGCAGTGTTTCAGGGGTAAAAAGCACAGATACGCAGTATTTT
CDR3 protein: CSVSGVKSTDTQYF

V gene: TRBV9
D gene: .
clone size: once
J gene: TRBJ2-2
CDR3 DNA: TGTGCCAGCAGTGTAACACTGGGCACCGGGGAGCTGTTTTTT
CDR3 protein: CASSVTLGTGELFF

V gene: TRBV9
D gene: .
clone size: .
J gene: TRBJ2-2
CDR3 DNA: TGTGCCAGCAGCGTGCAGGCGACAGGACGTTCGAACACCGGGGAGCTGTTTTTT
CDR3 protein: CASSVQATGRSNTGELFF

V gene: TRBV4-3
D gene: .
clone size: .
J gene: TRBJ2-3
CDR3 DNA: TGCGCCAGCAGCCACGAACCGGAAGGACATAGCACAGATACGCAGTATTTT
CDR3 protein: CASSHEPEGHSTDTQYF

V gene: TRBV10-3
D gene: .
clone size: few
J gene: TRBJ2-3
CDR3 DNA: TGTGCCATCAGAGACGGACGGAGTCTTGGCACAGATACGCAGTATTTT
CDR3 protein: CAIRDGRSLGTDTQYF

V gene: TRBV20-1
D gene: TRBD2
clone size: .
J gene: TRBJ2-1
CDR3 DNA: TGCAGTGCTGACGGGGGACTAGCGGGTTACAATGAGCAGTTCTTC
CDR3 protein: CSADGGLAGYNEQFF

V gene: TRBV6-5
D gene: TRBD2
clone size: few
J gene: TRBJ2-3
CDR3 DNA: TGTGCCAGCAGTTACCCTCGACGCACTAGCGCTATGGATACGCAGTATTTT
CDR3 protein: CASSYPRRTSAMDTQYF

V gene: TRBV2
D gene: .
clone size: few
J gene: TRBJ2-7
CDR3 DNA: TGTGCCAGCAGTGGGCGCGGAGGGGCCTTTGAGCAGTACTTC
CDR3 protein: CASSGRGGAFEQYF

V gene: TRBV12-3/TRBV12-4
D gene: .
clone size: .
J gene: TRBJ2-1
CDR3 DNA: TGTGCCAGCAGTTTAGTTCAGCAGTTCTTC
CDR3 protein: CASSLVQQFF

V gene: TRBV6-1
D gene: TRBD2
clone size: .
J gene: TRBJ2-6
CDR3 DNA: TGTGCCAGCAGACGGACTAGTGGGGCCAACGTCCTGACTTTC
CDR3 protein: CASRRTSGANVLTF

V gene: TRBV18
D gene: TRBD1
clone size: few
J gene: TRBJ2-1
CDR3 DNA: TGTGCCAGCTCCTACAAGAACCACGGGACAGGGCCCTACAATGAGCAGTTCTTC
CDR3 protein: CASSYKNHGTGPYNEQFF

V gene: TRBV7-8
D gene: TRBD1
clone size: .
J gene: TRBJ1-1
CDR3 DNA: TGTGCCAGCAGTAACAGGGGGGCTGAAGCTTTCTTT
CDR3 protein: CASSNRGAEAFF

V gene: TRBV6-4
D gene: .
clone size: few
J gene: TRBJ2-2
CDR3 DNA: TGTGCCAGCAGTGACTCGACGAGCACCGGGGAGCTGTTTTTT
CDR3 protein: CASSDSTSTGELFF

V gene: TRBV28
D gene: TRBD1
clone size: few
J gene: TRBJ2-7
CDR3 DNA: TGTGCCAGCAGTGAGGACAGGGACCGATACGAGCAGTACTTC
CDR3 protein: CASSEDRDRYEQYF

V gene: TRBV5-4
D gene: TRBD2
clone size: few
J gene: TRBJ2-1
CDR3 DNA: TGTGCCAGCAGCCTGGGTCGAGGACTAGCGGGGAATGAGCAGTTCTTC
CDR3 protein: CASSLGRGLAGNEQFF

V gene: TRBV9
D gene: .
clone size: .
J gene: TRBJ1-2
CDR3 DNA: TGTGCCAGCAGCGTTGGTGGACAGTCTAGCTACACCTTC
CDR3 protein: CASSVGGQSSYTF

V gene: TRBV10-2
D gene: TRBD2
clone size: once
J gene: TRBJ2-5
CDR3 DNA: TGCGCCAGCAGTGACCGCGGCCTGGGTGGCGGGAGCAGAAAGACCCAGTACTTC
CDR3 protein: CASSDRGLGGGSRKTQYF

V gene: TRBV7-9
D gene: .
clone size: few
J gene: TRBJ1-6
CDR3 DNA: TGTGCCAGCAGCTTAGCTCTGTCCGGAGATAATTCACCCCTCCACTTT
CDR3 protein: CASSLALSGDNSPLHF

V gene: TRBV7-2
D gene: .
clone size: .
J gene: TRBJ2-4
CDR3 DNA: TGTGCCAGCAGCTTAGCGCGCGACAGTGGCATTCAGTACTTC
CDR3 protein: CASSLARDSGIQYF

V gene: TRBV9
D gene: TRBD1
clone size: .
J gene: TRBJ1-1
CDR3 DNA: TGTGCCAGCAGCGTAGAACAGGGGAAAGAAGCTTTCTTT
CDR3 protein: CASSVEQGKEAFF

V gene: TRBV5-1
D gene: .
clone size: .
J gene: TRBJ2-3
CDR3 DNA: TGCGCCAGCAGCTTCGGGCGGAGTTTAACAGATACGCAGTATTTT
CDR3 protein: CASSFGRSLTDTQYF

V gene: TRBV20-1
D gene: .
clone size: .
J gene: TRBJ2-3
CDR3 DNA: TGCAGTGCTAGGACTCTGGACAGCCAAAGCACAGATACGCAGTATTTT
CDR3 protein: CSARTLDSQSTDTQYF

V gene: TRBV27
D gene: .
clone size: .
J gene: TRBJ2-7
CDR3 DNA: TGTGCCAGCAGTGCAATCAGGGGCGAGCAGTACTTC
CDR3 protein: CASSAIRGEQYF

V gene: TRBV29-1
D gene: TRBD2
clone size: once
J gene: TRBJ2-7
CDR3 DNA: TGCAGCGTTGAAGCCGGGACTAGCGGTTACTCCTACGAGCAGTACTTC
CDR3 protein: CSVEAGTSGYSYEQYF

V gene: TRBV7-3
D gene: .
clone size: few
J gene: TRBJ2-3
CDR3 DNA: TGTGCCAGCAGCTTCGGTCCAGTCCCAGATACGCAGTATTTT
CDR3 protein: CASSFGPVPDTQYF

V gene: TRBV5-1
D gene: .
clone size: many
J gene: TRBJ2-1
CDR3 DNA: TGCGCCAGCAGCGGCTACAGGGTCTACAATGAGCAGTTCTTC
CDR3 protein: CASSGYRVYNEQFF

V gene: TRBV4-3
D gene: .
clone size: .
J gene: TRBJ2-2
CDR3 DNA: TGCGCCAGCAGCCTTCAGGGGAACACCGGGGAGCTGTTTTTT
CDR3 protein: CASSLQGNTGELFF

V gene: TRBV28
D gene: .
clone size: .
J gene: TRBJ2-1
CDR3 DNA: TGTGCCAGCACCCCGCCCTCCCCGTACGGGAGTCGTAATGAGCAGTTCTTC
CDR3 protein: CASTPPSPYGSRNEQFF

V gene: TRBV6-1
D gene: .
clone size: .
J gene: TRBJ2-1
CDR3 DNA: TGTGCCAGCAGCATAAGGACAAGTGAGCAGTTCTTC
CDR3 protein: CASSIRTSEQFF